The present TCR beta chain was sequenced within a study of monozygotic twins with inflammatory bowel disease. This clonotype is identified as medium-sized (0.01 to 0.1%) from frequency. Its antigen is not known. This CDR3 region has 11 residues. Overall study findings and caveats: Among IBD patients, fewer clonotypes were shared with others than among healthy twins, especially with disease activity.

TCRdb reanalyzed the 5' RACE reads, giving one entry per CDR3 protein sequence and no DNA. The table counts about 380,000 distinct CDR3 sequences; 2.6% lies in the top ten. The receptor comes from a human donor with ulcerative colitis or Crohn's disease, or a healthy co-twin of an affected twin (not recorded which). The sequencing sample was made of blood. The chain recombines TRBV12-3 or TRBV12-4 with TRBJ2-1; TCRdb's D gene call, TRBD2, goes unchecked for lack of DNA. The CDR3 protein is CASRKLAEQFF.